One sample yielded the 13 T cell receptor beta chains listed below, sequenced in a study of CD8+ T cells in alopecia areata. cDNA reverse transcribed from extracted RNA served as the sequencing template. The method was immunoSEQ multiplex PCR; TCRdb's version includes in-frame clones alone and lacks a portion of them. Observed in the sample are over 5,500 clones, none of them singletons. Time point noted: mouse skin 6 weeks after grafting, around onset of hair loss. The sequencing here drew on skin, taken at week 6. The receptors were gathered from a C3H/HeJ mouse with alopecia areata. Strain haplotype (MHC): H2-k.

Details on this clone: Germline and genes: mouse. The read falls 4 residues short of the CDR3 end, and the missing part is taken from the germline J gene. The genes are TRBV14 and TRBJ2-5; 8 nucleotides align to TRBD2. The CDR3 totals 14 residues. Trimming removed 2 bases from V and 3 bases from J; junction bases left unmatched: 2. Per the germline V gene, CDR1 is SGHDT and CDR2 is FRDEAV. The CDR3 loop reads CASSLGGAQDTQYF. Incomplete CDR3 DNA: TGTGCCAGCAGTTTAGGGGGGGCGCAAGAC.

Regarding this clone: The listed genes are named as in mouse. With the read ending 4 residues before the CDR3 end, the germline J gene is used to fill in that end. The chain combines TRBV14 with TRBJ2-3; 11 bases fit TRBD1. CDR3 length: 16 residues. Losses at the gene ends were 5 bases for V and 3 bases for J; bases not matched to a gene: 8. Germline lookup yields CDR1 SGHDT and CDR2 FRDEAV. The CDR3 reads CASRRTGGGRAETLYF. Partial CDR3 DNA: TGTGCCAGCAGGCGGACAGGGGGCGGAAGGGCAGAA.

The table lists this clone with many counts. The genes are named according to mouse. Sequencing ends 4 residues short of the CDR3 end; the germline J gene provides the rest. Other nucleotide sequences in the sample specify the same CDR3. The chain is built from TRBV13-1 and TRBJ2-2; 11 bases fit TRBD2. The CDR3 is made up of 16 amino acids. The V segment lost 2 bases and the J segment 1 base; nucleotides outside the gene matches: 1. Germline V CDR1 and CDR2: NSHNY, SYGAGN. CDR3 DNA, as far as it was read: TGTGCCAGCAGTGAAGGACTGGGGGGAAACACCGGG. Its translation: CASSEGLGGNTG. The complete CDR3 sequence is CASSEGLGGNTGQLYF.

As regards this clone: These gene names are mouse names. The CDR3 goes on 4 residues after the read ends, and that part is filled in from the germline J gene. This chain uses TRBV13-2 with TRBJ2-4; 7 bases are shared with TRBD2. The CDR3 length is 14 residues. The germline V gene has CDR1 NNHNN and CDR2 SYGAGS (reference sequence). The CDR3 spells CASGDGWGKNTLYF. The sequenced part of the CDR3 DNA is TGTGCCAGCGGTGATGGCTGGGGGAAAAAC.

This clone was seen repeatedly, ten times or more. Each gene name is a mouse one. The sequenced fragment ends 4 residues before the CDR3 boundary, so the rest is inferred from the germline J gene. V gene TRBV12-2 combines with J gene TRBJ2-5; 11 positions match TRBD2. This CDR3 has 15 residues. Looked up from germline, CDR1 is SGHLS and CDR2 is HYDKME. The trim removed 4 bases at V and 1 base at J, leaving 3 bases unmatched. Partial CDR3 DNA: TGTGCCAGCTCCCCGACTGGGGGGGACCAAGAC. As protein: CASSPTGGDQD. The whole CDR3 sequence is CASSPTGGDQDTQYF.

This clone has a count of ten or more. Mouse germline and gene names are used. The read terminates 4 residues ahead of where the CDR3 ends, so the germline J gene completes it. This rearrangement joins TRBV31 to TRBJ2-1, with 8 positions matching TRBD1. From germline, CDR1 is GKSSPN and CDR2 SITVG. The CDR3 has 14 amino acids. The CDR3 here is CAWSLQGARAEQFF. The CDR3 bases that were read are TGTGCCTGGAGTCTGCAGGGGGCGAGAGCT.

This clone has at least ten counts. Gene labels here are mouse ones. The read terminates 4 residues before the CDR3 end, so the remaining end is supplied by the germline J gene. The V call is TRBV17, the J call TRBJ1-2; weak D call: TRBD1 (5 bases). The CDR3 has 15 residues. V was cut by 0 bases and J by 0 bases, with 8 bases left in between. Germline V gene lookup returns CDR1 MNHDT and CDR2 YYDKIL. The CDR3 loop is CASSRDRGANSDYTF. CDR3 bases read: TGTGCTAGCAGTAGAGATCGGGGGGCAAACTCC.

A note on this clone: Mouse gene names apply. Sequencing ends 4 residues short of the CDR3 end; the germline J gene provides the rest. The chain links TRBV4 to TRBJ2-2; 12 bases are a match to TRBD2. CDR3 size: 16 residues. The germline CDR1 and CDR2 sequences are LGHDT and YNNKQL (reference sequence). The covered CDR3 bases are TGTGCCAGCAGCTTCTCCGACTGGGGGGGCCTCGGG. As protein: CASSFSDWGGLG. The full CDR3 is CASSFSDWGGLGQLYF.

This clone was recorded at least ten times. Mouse germline and gene names are used. The read terminates 4 residues before the CDR3 end, so the remaining end is supplied by the germline J gene. The V and J genes are TRBV13-1 and TRBJ2-3; D is uncertain. Germline V gives CDR1 NSHNY, CDR2 SYGAGN. Trimming stripped 3 bases from V and 0 bases from J, with 8 bases between. The CDR3 is 14 amino acids. The sequenced part of the CDR3 DNA is TGTGCCAGCAGTGTCACATCTAGTGCAGAA. The encoded protein is CASSVTSSAE. The full CDR3 protein is CASSVTSSAETLYF.

This clone has at least ten counts. These gene names are mouse names. From the germline J gene comes the end of the CDR3, since the read stops 4 residues before it. The V call is TRBV1, the J call TRBJ2-3; tentatively, D is TRBD1 (7 bases). The CDR3 covers 16 residues. Between the trimmed V and J ends, which lost 4 bases and 1 base, there was a span of 15 bases. Germline V gene lookup returns CDR1 NSQYPW and CDR2 LRSPGD (reference sequence). The CDR3 DNA, read in part, is TGCACCTGCAGTGGGGGGGACAGAAATTGTGCAGAA. Translation: CTCSGGDRNCAE. The complete CDR3 sequence is CTCSGGDRNCAETLYF.

On this clone: The gene names here belong to mouse. The read ends 4 residues shy of where the CDR3 ends; the end is completed using the germline J gene. This chain uses TRBV1 with TRBJ2-7; D is undetermined. The germline V gene has CDR1 NSQYPW and CDR2 LRSPGD (reference sequence). The CDR3 contains 13 residues. This CDR3 reads CTCSADRRDEQYF. The sequenced part of the CDR3 DNA is TGCACCTGCAGTGCAGATAGGAGGGAT.

Notes on this clone: The germline and genes are mouse ones. Read coverage stops 4 residues before the CDR3 terminus; the germline J gene supplies the remainder. V gene TRBV31 combines with J gene TRBJ2-4, with D possibly being TRBD2 (7 bases). Germline values: CDR1 GKSSPN, CDR2 SITVG. Between the trimmed V and J ends, which lost 2 bases and 0 bases, there was a span of 9 bases. The CDR3 spans 14 residues. The CDR3 here is CAWSKGGSQNTLYF. The CDR3 DNA, read in part, is TGTGCCTGGAGTAAGGGGGGGAGTCAAAAC. Full variable domain (missing parts from reference TRBV31 and TRBJ2-4): AQTIHQWPVAEIKAVGSPLSLGCTIKGKSSPNLYWYWQATGGTLQQLFYSITVGQVESVVQLNLSASRPKDDQFILSTEKLLLSHSGFYLCAWSKGGSQNTLYFGAGTRLSVL.

This clone has at least ten counts. Genes here carry mouse names. Coverage ceases 3 residues before the CDR3 finishes, and the germline J gene fills in the end. The J gene is TRBJ1-6, the V gene TRBV1; possibly TRBD1 for D (5 bases). TRBJ1-6 is recorded as an ORF, its role being uncertain. Germline V gene sequence: CDR1 NSQYPW, CDR2 LRSPGD (reference sequence). The length of the CDR3 is 12 residues. The CDR3 is CTCSADGGGLYF. The CDR3 bases that were read are TGCACCTGCAGTGCAGATGGGGGAGGC.